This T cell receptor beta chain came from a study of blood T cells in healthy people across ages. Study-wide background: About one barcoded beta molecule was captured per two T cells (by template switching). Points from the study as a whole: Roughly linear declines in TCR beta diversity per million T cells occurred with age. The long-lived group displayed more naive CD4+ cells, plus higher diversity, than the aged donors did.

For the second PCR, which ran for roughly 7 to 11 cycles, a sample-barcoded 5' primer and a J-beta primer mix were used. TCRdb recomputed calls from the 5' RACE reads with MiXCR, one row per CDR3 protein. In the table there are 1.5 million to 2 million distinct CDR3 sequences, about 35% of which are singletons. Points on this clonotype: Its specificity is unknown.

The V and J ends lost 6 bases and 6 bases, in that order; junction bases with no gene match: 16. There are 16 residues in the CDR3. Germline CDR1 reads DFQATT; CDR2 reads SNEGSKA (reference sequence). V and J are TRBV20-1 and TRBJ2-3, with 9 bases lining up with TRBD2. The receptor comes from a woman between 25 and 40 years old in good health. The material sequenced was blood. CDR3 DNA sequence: TGCAGTGCGATAAATAGCGGGAGAGGACAATCCGATACGCAGTATTTT. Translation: CSAINSGRGQSDTQYF.